Listed here are 29 T cell receptor beta chains from one sample, sequenced in a study of blood T cell repertoires in COVID-19. Sequencing was performed with immunoSEQ multiplex PCR; in TCRdb, only in-frame clones are kept and a portion is missing. This sample has about 160,000 clones, with more than 75% found just once. The sample taken for sequencing was peripheral blood. These TCRs come from a man aged 55 to 70 with active or convalescent COVID-19.

V usage is TRBV27 and J usage is TRBJ1-2, with 8 bases that match TRBD1. The germline V gene has CDR1 MNHEY and CDR2 SMNVEV (reference sequence). J lost 6 bases, V lost 6 bases, and 12 bases had no gene match. The CDR3 is 15 residues long. CDR3 DNA sequence: TGTGCCAGCAGCCTAACCGACAGGGGATGGAATGGCTACACCTTC. It encodes CASSLTDRGWNGYTF.

This rearrangement joins TRBV18 to TRBJ2-7, with 11 bases identical to TRBD2. V lost 5 bases to trimming and J lost 5 bases; unmatched junction nucleotides: 2. The CDR3 runs to 13 residues. Germline V gene sequence: CDR1 KGHSH, CDR2 LQKENI. The CDR3 DNA sequence: TGTGCCAGCTCAGTAGCGGGAGGGGACGAGCAGTACTTC. Its protein product is CASSVAGGDEQYF. The entire variable domain, with the rest obtained from reference TRBV18 and TRBJ2-7, is as follows: NAGVMQNPRHLVRRRGQEARLRCSPMKGHSHVYWYRQLPEEGLKFMVYLQKENIIDESGMPKERFSAEFPKEGPSILRIQQVVRGDSAAYFCASSVAGGDEQYFGPGTRLTVT.

This clone was picked up one time. The rearrangement joins TRBV19 to TRBJ1-2; TRBD1 agrees at 8 bases. The CDR3 extends over 14 amino acids. Unmatched junction bases numbered 10, after V lost 9 bases and J lost 4 bases. Germline assignment: CDR1 LNHDA and CDR2 SQIVND (reference sequence). The CDR3, as DNA: TGTGCCAGCAGGGGTTCCGGGACAGGCTATGGCTACACCTTC. As protein: CASRGSGTGYGYTF.

The chain recombines TRBV27 with TRBJ1-1; 8 positions match TRBD1. J was trimmed by 5 bases and V by 3 bases; bases with no gene match: 2. Germline-derived CDR1 and CDR2 are MNHEY and SMNVEV (reference sequence). CDR3 length: 13 residues. CDR3 loop: CASSFRGRTEAFF. For the CDR3, the DNA is TGTGCCAGCAGTTTCAGGGGGCGAACTGAAGCTTTCTTT.

V usage is TRBV6-2 or TRBV6-3 and J usage is TRBJ1-1; tentatively, D is TRBD1 (5 bases). Between the trimmed V and J ends, which lost 2 bases and 0 bases, there was a span of 16 bases. Germline CDR1 reads MNHEY; CDR2 reads SVGEGT. CDR3 size: 17 residues. The CDR3 bases are TGTGCCAGCAGTTACAACCCTGGGGGAGGTATGAACACTGAAGCTTTCTTT. Its protein is CASSYNPGGGMNTEAFF.

This chain joins TRBV3-1 (or the pseudogene TRBV3-2) and TRBJ2-7; no clear D. The length of the CDR3 is 13 residues. Germline assignment: CDR1 LGHDT and CDR2 YNNKEL (reference sequence). The V and J ends lost 4 bases and 6 bases respectively, with 13 bases between them. The CDR3 nucleotides are TGTGCCAGCAGCCCCTTTAGAACGGGCGAGCAGTACTTC. Protein sequence: CASSPFRTGEQYF.

The chain links TRBV18 to TRBJ1-5, with 9 bases fitting TRBD1. The trim removed 1 base at V and 4 bases at J, leaving 11 bases unmatched. CDR1 KGHSH and CDR2 LQKENI come from the germline V gene. The CDR3 has 18 amino acids. CDR3 nucleotide sequence: TGTGCCAGCTCACCACAAGCCGGGACAGGGTCCTTAAATCAGCCCCAGCATTTT. It encodes CASSPQAGTGSLNQPQHF.

V is TRBV6-1 and J is TRBJ1-3; weak D call: TRBD1 (6 bases). The V gene lost 0 bases and the J gene lost 2 bases, with 11 bases spanning the gap. The CDR3 covers 16 residues. The germline CDR1 and CDR2 sequences are MNHNS and SASEGT. CDR3 sequence (DNA): TGTGCCAGCAGTGAAGCGAGTACAGGGACTGGAAACACCATATATTTT. Protein sequence: CASSEASTGTGNTIYF.

The chain employs TRBV3-1 (or the pseudogene TRBV3-2) and TRBJ2-3; 11 bases are shared with TRBD2. From germline, CDR1 is LGHDT and CDR2 YNNKEL (reference sequence). V dropped 3 bases and J dropped 7; count of bases not matched to a gene: 9. This CDR3 region has 16 residues. As DNA, the CDR3 is TGTGCCAGCAGCCATCCACTAGCGGGAGAATCGAATACGCAGTATTTT. This codes for CASSHPLAGESNTQYF.

The J gene is TRBJ1-2, the V gene TRBV2; 11 bases match TRBD1. J gave up 7 bases and V 1 base, and 2 bases lay outside the gene matches. Germline V lookup: CDR1 SNHLY, CDR2 FYNNEI. The CDR3 totals 14 residues. The CDR3 region has the DNA TGTGCCAGCAGTGAAGGGACAGGGGGCGCTGGCTACACCTTC. Its translation: CASSEGTGGAGYTF.

The chain uses TRBV10-3 and TRBJ2-7, with TRBD1 identical over 9 bases. Germline V gene data show CDR1 as ENHRY and CDR2 as SYGVKD. The CDR3 has 16 residues. Losses at the gene ends were 3 bases for V and 3 bases for J; bases not matched to a gene: 9. In DNA, the CDR3 is TGTGCCATCAGTGAAGGGACAGGGTCCCCCGTCTACGAGCAGTACTTC. Its protein is CAISEGTGSPVYEQYF.

This sequence joins TRBV6-2 or TRBV6-3 and TRBJ2-1, with D possibly being TRBD1 (5 bases). The ends were cut back, 6 bases at V and 7 bases at J, with 13 bases in the middle. Germline CDR1 is MNHEY and CDR2 is SVGEGT. This CDR3 is built from 13 residues. CDR3 in DNA: TGTGCCAGCAGCCCTACAGGTTCGAATGAGCAGTTCTTC. It encodes CASSPTGSNEQFF.

This clone was counted between two and nine times. This sequence joins TRBV7-9 and TRBJ2-4; possible D gene TRBD1, 7 bases. The germline V gene has CDR1 SEHNR and CDR2 FQNEAQ (reference sequence). Trimming took 3 bases from V and 3 from J, leaving 12 bases between them. This CDR3 is built from 15 residues. The CDR3 sequence: CASSLSGGSKNIQYF. CDR3 in DNA: TGTGCCAGCAGCTTGTCAGGGGGGAGCAAAAACATTCAGTACTTC. Supplemented by reference TRBV7-9 and TRBJ2-4, the full variable domain reads DTGVSQNPRHKITKRGQNVTFRCDPISEHNRLYWYRQTLGQGPEFLTYFQNEAQLEKSRLLSDRFSAERPKGSFSTLEIQRTEQGDSAMYLCASSLSGGSKNIQYFGAGTRLSVL.

This clone was counted a single time. The chain carries TRBV7-2 and TRBJ2-2, with D perhaps TRBD1 (5 bases). The V gene lost 1 base and the J gene lost 1 base, with 7 bases spanning the gap. Germline CDR1 is SGHTA and CDR2 is FQGNSA. The CDR3 sequence is 15 residues long. The CDR3 DNA reads as TGTGCCAGCAGCTTAGGCGGACAGAACACCGGGGAGCTGTTTTTT. Protein product: CASSLGGQNTGELFF. Drawing the rest from reference TRBV7-2 and TRBJ2-2, the complete variable domain is GAGVSQSPSNKVTEKGKDVELRCDPISGHTALYWYRQSLGQGLEFLIYFQGNSAPDKSGLPSDRFSAERTGGSVSTLTIQRTQQEDSAVYLCASSLGGQNTGELFFGEGSRLTVL.

The V call is TRBV12-3 or TRBV12-4, the J call TRBJ2-7, with no clear D. V gave up 2 bases and J gave up 2 bases, with 7 bases separating them. The CDR3 totals 13 residues. The CDR3 DNA reads as TGTGCCAGCAGTTTAACAGTCCCCTACGAGCAGTACTTC. This translates into CASSLTVPYEQYF.

The rearrangement joins TRBV6-5 to TRBJ2-3, with a weak D call TRBD1 (6 bases). Trimming shortened V by 8 bases and J by 0 bases, and 12 bases separated the two germline ends. The CDR3 runs 14 residues. Germline values: CDR1 MNHEY, CDR2 SVGAGI. CDR3 protein: CASSGESSTDTQYF. CDR3 in DNA: TGTGCCAGCTCAGGGGAGTCTAGCACAGATACGCAGTATTTT.

This clone was found once. This chain connects TRBV12-5 to TRBJ2-1; TRBD2 might be the D (6 bases). The germline gives CDR1 LGHNT, CDR2 FRNRAP. The CDR3 contains 16 residues. Trimming pared 3 bases from V and 0 bases from J, leaving 12 bases between. The CDR3 DNA follows: TGTGCTAGTGGTTTAGAACGGGGGAGCTCCTACAATGAGCAGTTCTTC. Translated: CASGLERGSSYNEQFF. Full variable domain (rest looked up from reference TRBV12-5 and TRBJ2-1): DARVTQTPRHKVTEMGQEVTMRCQPILGHNTVFWYRQTMMQGLELLAYFRNRAPLDDSGMPKDRFSAEMPDATLATLKIQPSEPRDSAVYFCASGLERGSSYNEQFFGPGTRLTVL.

Details on this clone: This sample includes further DNA sequences coding for the same CDR3. The chain joins TRBV7-9 to TRBJ2-3, with 8 bases identical to TRBD2. The CDR3 is made up of 15 amino acids. J was trimmed by 3 bases and V by 1 base; bases with no gene match: 3. CDR1 and CDR2 from the germline V gene are SEHNR and FQNEAQ (reference sequence). The CDR3 here is CASSLVAGGTDTQYF. The DNA of the CDR3 is TGTGCCAGCAGCTTAGTGGCGGGGGGAACAGATACGCAGTATTTT.

The chain joins TRBV19 to TRBJ1-1; 10 nucleotides line up with TRBD1. This CDR3 comprises 15 residues. V was pared by 6 bases and J by 6 bases, with 10 bases of the junction left unmatched. The V gene's germline CDR1 is LNHDA and CDR2 SQIVND (reference sequence). The DNA of the CDR3 is TGTGCCAGTAGAGATCAGGACAGGGGGAAAGCTGAAGCTTTCTTT. It specifies CASRDQDRGKAEAFF.

This rearrangement joins TRBV7-9 to TRBJ1-2; 7 bases are a match to TRBD1. The CDR3 length is 16 residues. Germline V gene sequence: CDR1 SEHNR, CDR2 FQNEAQ (reference sequence). V shed 0 bases and J 1 base; nucleotides not matched to a gene: 5. The CDR3 coding sequence is TGTGCCAGCAGCTTAGCGACAGGGTTCAATAACTATGGCTACACCTTC. Amino acids: CASSLATGFNNYGYTF.

The chain links TRBV6-5 to TRBJ2-1; 8 bases are shared with TRBD2. The CDR3 loop spans 15 amino acids. CDR1 and CDR2 from the germline V gene are MNHEY and SVGAGI. V lost 6 bases and J lost 4; bases outside the gene matches: 8. Written as DNA, the CDR3 is TGTGCCAGCAGCGTAGCGGGAACTGGTTACAATGAGCAGTTCTTC. Translation gives CASSVAGTGYNEQFF.

In this sample, this clone turned up once. This chain uses TRBV2 with TRBJ2-5, with 7 positions matching TRBD2. J gave up 2 bases and V 8 bases, and 8 bases lay outside the gene matches. This CDR3 is 14 amino acids long. CDR1 SNHLY and CDR2 FYNNEI come from the germline V gene. CDR3 bases: TGTGCCAGCTTGCAGGTCGGGGGGCAAGAGACCCAGTACTTC. It encodes CASLQVGGQETQYF.

The chain has TRBV3-1 (or the pseudogene TRBV3-2) and TRBJ2-5; D is possibly TRBD2 (7 bases). In germline, CDR1 is LGHDT, CDR2 YNNKEL (reference sequence). There are 15 residues in the CDR3. V lost 2 bases, J lost 2 bases, and 12 bases lay in between. The CDR3 loop is CASSQMGGPQETQYF. CDR3 nucleotides: TGTGCCAGCAGCCAAATGGGGGGGCCGCAAGAGACCCAGTACTTC.

The rearrangement joins TRBV18 to TRBJ1-1; no clear D gene. Germline assignment: CDR1 KGHSH and CDR2 LQKENI. The V end lost 3 bases, the J end lost 0 bases, and 8 bases lay between the germline ends. The CDR3 is 14 residues long. As DNA, the CDR3 is TGTGCCAGCTCACCGTGGTCAGTGAACACTGAAGCTTTCTTT. It codes for CASSPWSVNTEAFF.

The chain combines TRBV19 with TRBJ1-2; 7 bases are a match to TRBD1. This CDR3 region has 15 residues. In germline, CDR1 is LNHDA, CDR2 SQIVND (reference sequence). The trim removed 4 bases at V and 8 bases at J, leaving 13 bases unmatched. The CDR3 reads CASSTRDSWITGYTF. CDR3 DNA: TGTGCCAGTAGTACCCGGGACAGTTGGATTACCGGCTACACCTTC.

The chain links TRBV6-5 to TRBJ1-2; unclear D gene. CDR3 length: 14 amino acids. The germline V gene encodes CDR1 MNHEY and CDR2 SVGAGI. V shed 4 bases and J shed 2 bases, with 11 bases lying between them. The DNA of the CDR3 is TGTGCCAGCAGTTCCGCAGGAACCAACTATGGCTACACCTTC. This sequence encodes CASSSAGTNYGYTF.

V gene TRBV5-1 combines with J gene TRBJ2-7; maybe TRBD2 (5 bases). V was trimmed by 5 bases and J by 2 bases, leaving 5 bases between them. Germline-derived CDR1 and CDR2 are SGHRS and YFSETQ. The CDR3 has 11 amino acids. In DNA form, the CDR3 reads TGCGCCAGCAGGCGGGCCTACGAGCAGTACTTC. Its protein product is CASRRAYEQYF.

The J gene is TRBJ2-5, the V gene TRBV9; possibly TRBD1 for D (5 bases). Deletions cut 4 bases from V and 5 bases from J, with 15 bases between. CDR1 and CDR2 (germline): SGDLS, YYNGEE. CDR3 length: 14 residues. CDR3 loop: CASSPPQGRETQYF. Here the CDR3 DNA reads TGTGCCAGCAGCCCCCCGCAGGGTCGGGAGACCCAGTACTTC.

This chain uses TRBV6-5 with TRBJ1-2; D may be TRBD1 (6 bases). The CDR3 is made up of 13 amino acids. Trimming pared 4 bases from V and 4 bases from J, leaving 10 bases between. Looked up from germline, CDR1 is MNHEY and CDR2 is SVGAGI. This CDR3 is CASSLGHSYGYTF. The DNA of the CDR3 is TGTGCCAGCAGTTTGGGACACTCCTATGGCTACACCTTC.